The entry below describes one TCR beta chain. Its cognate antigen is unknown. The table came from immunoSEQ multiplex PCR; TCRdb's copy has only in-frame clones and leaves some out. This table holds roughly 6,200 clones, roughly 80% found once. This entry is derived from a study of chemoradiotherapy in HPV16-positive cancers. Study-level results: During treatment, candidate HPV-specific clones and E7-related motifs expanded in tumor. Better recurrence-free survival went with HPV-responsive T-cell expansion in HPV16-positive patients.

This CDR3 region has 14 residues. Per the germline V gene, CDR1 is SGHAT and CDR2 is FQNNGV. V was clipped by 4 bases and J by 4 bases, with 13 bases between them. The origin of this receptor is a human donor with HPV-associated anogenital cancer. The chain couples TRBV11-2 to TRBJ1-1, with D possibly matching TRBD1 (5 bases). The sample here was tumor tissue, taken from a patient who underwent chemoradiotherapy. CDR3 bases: TGTGCCAGCAGCTCAAATTTTAGGGGCACTGAAGCTTTCTTT. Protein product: CASSSNFRGTEAFF.